Each of the 14 T cell receptor beta chains below was sequenced from the same sample in a study of blood T cell repertoires in COVID-19. Generated by immunoSEQ multiplex PCR, the TCRdb table keeps only in-frame clones and is missing some. The sample holds roughly 180,000 clones, less than 85% seen once. Sequencing was carried out using peripheral blood. The receptors come from a woman aged 55 to 70 with COVID-19, enrolled during active disease.

V and J are TRBV5-1 and TRBJ2-1, with a tentative D call TRBD2 (5 bases). Germline CDR1 reads SGHRS; CDR2 reads YFSETQ. This CDR3 has 14 amino acids. The ends were cut back, 2 bases at V and 9 bases at J, with 15 bases in the middle. CDR3 nucleotide sequence: TGCGCCAGCAGCTTAGCACTAGGTGGCAGTGAGCAGTTCTTC. It translates to CASSLALGGSEQFF. The full variable domain, rest sourced from reference TRBV5-1 and TRBJ2-1, is KAGVTQTPRYLIKTRGQQVTLSCSPISGHRSVSWYQQTPGQGLQFLFEYFSETQRNKGNFPGRFSGRQFSNSRSEMNVSTLELGDSALYLCASSLALGGSEQFFGPGTRLTVL.

The chain employs TRBV29-1 and TRBJ2-5; TRBD2 might be the D (6 bases). Germline V CDR1 and CDR2: SQVTM, ANQGSEA. V was cut by 3 bases and J by 4 bases, with 12 bases left in between. CDR3 length equals 13 residues. The CDR3 DNA reads as TGCAGCGTTGACTGGGCCGGGGGAGAGACCCAGTACTTC. Its protein product is CSVDWAGGETQYF.

The chain has TRBV19 and TRBJ1-1; D not resolved. The CDR3 totals 15 residues. V was shortened by 7 bases and J by 4 bases, with 19 bases between the two germline ends. CDR1 and CDR2 (germline): LNHDA, SQIVND (reference sequence). The CDR3 spells CASTPPRGAGTEAFF. CDR3 bases: TGTGCCAGTACCCCTCCTCGAGGAGCGGGCACTGAAGCTTTCTTT.

The J gene is TRBJ2-2, the V gene TRBV14, with 12 positions matching TRBD1. Germline V gene sequence: CDR1 SGHDN, CDR2 FVKESK. With 6 bases clipped from V and 6 bases from J, the junction kept 11 bases outside the gene matches. The CDR3 has 17 amino acids. CDR3 sequence reads: CASRTGTGGLGSGELFF. CDR3 coding DNA: TGTGCCAGCAGGACCGGGACAGGGGGCTTGGGTTCCGGGGAGCTGTTTTTT.

This sequence joins TRBV9 and TRBJ2-2; TRBD2 agrees at 10 bases. Germline values: CDR1 SGDLS, CDR2 YYNGEE. V lost 0 bases, J lost 3 bases, and 2 bases stayed unmatched. The CDR3 contains 16 residues. The CDR3 loop reads CASSVASGGHTGELFF. The CDR3 bases are TGTGCCAGCAGCGTAGCTAGCGGGGGACACACCGGGGAGCTGTTTTTT.

This clone turned up a few times. This sequence joins TRBV7-2 and TRBJ1-4; the D is unclear. The CDR3 loop spans 15 amino acids. CDR1 is SGHTA, CDR2 FQGNSA, per germline. Trimming took off 4 bases at V and 7 bases at J, with 16 bases between the two ends. The CDR3 sequence: CASSSDNQIAEKLFF. Written as DNA, the CDR3 is TGTGCCAGCAGCTCAGACAATCAAATCGCTGAAAAACTGTTTTTT.

The chain links TRBV19 to TRBJ2-7; D uncertain. The CDR3 is made up of 14 amino acids. Germline CDR1 and CDR2: LNHDA and SQIVND (reference sequence). V was cut by 4 bases and J by 1 base, with 11 bases left in between. This chain's CDR3 is CASSKSRLSYEQYF. The CDR3 coding sequence is TGTGCCAGTAGTAAGAGCAGGCTTTCCTACGAGCAGTACTTC.

This rearrangement joins TRBV5-1 to TRBJ2-1; tentatively, D is TRBD2 (6 bases). Per germline, CDR1 SGHRS and CDR2 YFSETQ. The CDR3 covers 15 residues. V lost 4 bases and J 9 bases, leaving 20 bases between the germline ends. CDR3 sequence (DNA): TGCGCCAGCAGCCGGAGAGCCGATCGGGGGAGTGAGCAGTTCTTC. Translating gives CASSRRADRGSEQFF.

This clone came up once. This chain connects TRBV7-2 to TRBJ2-7; TRBD2 might be the D (5 bases). The CDR3 has 13 amino acids. V lost 0 bases and J lost 3, with 6 bases in between. From germline, CDR1 is SGHTA and CDR2 FQGNSA. CDR3 sequence reads: CASSLAGLYEQYF. The CDR3 region has the DNA TGTGCCAGCAGCTTAGCCGGACTCTACGAGCAGTACTTC.

The rearrangement links TRBV5-1 to TRBJ2-2; perhaps TRBD1 as D (5 bases). The germline gives CDR1 SGHRS, CDR2 YFSETQ. The ends were cut back, 2 bases at V and 3 bases at J, with 11 bases in the middle. CDR3 length equals 15 residues. The DNA for the CDR3 is TGCGCCAGCAGCTTAGGGCAGGGTTACACCGGGGAGCTGTTTTTT. Translation: CASSLGQGYTGELFF.

The gene calls are TRBV3-1 (or the pseudogene TRBV3-2) and TRBJ2-5; tentatively, D is TRBD2 (6 bases). The V gene lost 3 bases and the J gene lost 1 base, with 12 bases spanning the gap. CDR3 size: 15 residues. CDR1 and CDR2 (germline): LGHDT, YNNKEL (reference sequence). In DNA, the CDR3 is TGTGCCAGCAGCCACCTCTGGGACTTCCAAGAGACCCAGTACTTC. Translation gives CASSHLWDFQETQYF.

The chain links TRBV11-1 to TRBJ1-1; maybe TRBD1 (5 bases). V was clipped by 4 bases and J by 7 bases, with 13 bases between them. This CDR3 comprises 13 residues. Germline CDR1 SGHAT, CDR2 FQDESV (reference sequence). Here the CDR3 reads CASSSSRVGEAFF. The CDR3, as DNA: TGTGCCAGCAGCTCCAGCAGGGTTGGTGAAGCTTTCTTT.

V usage is TRBV7-2 and J usage is TRBJ1-2, with D maybe TRBD1 (6 bases). The V end was cut by 4 bases, the J end by 10 bases, with 16 bases between. From germline, CDR1 is SGHTA and CDR2 FQGNSA. This CDR3 is 13 amino acids long. CDR3 bases: TGTGCCAGCAGCTCTAGGGGGGGGACAAACTACACCTTC. It translates to CASSSRGGTNYTF.

The chain recombines TRBV7-2 with TRBJ2-5, with 9 nucleotides matching TRBD2. The CDR3 has 15 residues. V was pared by 5 bases and J by 5 bases, with 9 bases of the junction left unmatched. Germline V gene data show CDR1 as SGHTA and CDR2 as FQGNSA. CDR3 bases: TGTGCCAGCAGCCCAGCGGGAGGCCCTCGGGAGACCCAGTACTTC. The encoded protein is CASSPAGGPRETQYF.